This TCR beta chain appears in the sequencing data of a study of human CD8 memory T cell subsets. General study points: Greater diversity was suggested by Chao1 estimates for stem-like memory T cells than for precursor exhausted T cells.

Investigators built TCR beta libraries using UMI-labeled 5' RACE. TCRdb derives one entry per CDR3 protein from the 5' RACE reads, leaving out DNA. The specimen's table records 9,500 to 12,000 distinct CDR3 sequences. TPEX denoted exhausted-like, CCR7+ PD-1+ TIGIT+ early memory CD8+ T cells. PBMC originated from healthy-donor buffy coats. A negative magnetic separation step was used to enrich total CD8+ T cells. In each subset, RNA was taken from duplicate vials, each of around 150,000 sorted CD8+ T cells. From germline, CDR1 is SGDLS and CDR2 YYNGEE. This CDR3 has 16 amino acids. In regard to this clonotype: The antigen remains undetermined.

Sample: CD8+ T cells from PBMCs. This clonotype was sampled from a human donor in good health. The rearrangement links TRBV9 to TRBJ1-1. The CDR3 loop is CASSVTGLRRNTEAFF.